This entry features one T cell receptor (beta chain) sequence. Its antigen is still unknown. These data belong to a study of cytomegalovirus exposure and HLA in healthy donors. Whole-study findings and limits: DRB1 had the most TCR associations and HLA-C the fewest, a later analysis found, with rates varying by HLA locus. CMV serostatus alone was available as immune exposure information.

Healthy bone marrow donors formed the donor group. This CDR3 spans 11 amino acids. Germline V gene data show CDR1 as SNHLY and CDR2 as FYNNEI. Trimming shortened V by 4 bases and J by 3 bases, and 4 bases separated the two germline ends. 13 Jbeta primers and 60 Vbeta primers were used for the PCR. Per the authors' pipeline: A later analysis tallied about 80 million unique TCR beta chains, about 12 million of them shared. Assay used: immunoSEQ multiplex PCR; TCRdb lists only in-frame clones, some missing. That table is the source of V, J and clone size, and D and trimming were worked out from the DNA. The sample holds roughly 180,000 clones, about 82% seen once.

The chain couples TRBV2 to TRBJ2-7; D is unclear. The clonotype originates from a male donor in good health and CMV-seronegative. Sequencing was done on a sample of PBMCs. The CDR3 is CASSANYEQYF. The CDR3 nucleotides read TGTGCCAGCAGTGCTAACTACGAGCAGTACTTC.